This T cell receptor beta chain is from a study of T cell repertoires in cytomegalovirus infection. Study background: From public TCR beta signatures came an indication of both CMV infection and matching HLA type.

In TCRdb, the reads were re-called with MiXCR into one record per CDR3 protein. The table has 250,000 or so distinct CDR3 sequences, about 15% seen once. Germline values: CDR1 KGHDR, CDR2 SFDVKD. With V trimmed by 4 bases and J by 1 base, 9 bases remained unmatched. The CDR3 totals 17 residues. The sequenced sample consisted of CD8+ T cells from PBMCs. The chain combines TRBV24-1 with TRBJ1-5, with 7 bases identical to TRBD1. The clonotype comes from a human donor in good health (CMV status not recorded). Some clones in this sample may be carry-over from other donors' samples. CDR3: CATSESKTGYSNQPQHF. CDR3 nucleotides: TGTGCCACCAGTGAATCCAAGACAGGGTACAGCAATCAGCCCCAGCATTTT.